The T cell receptor (beta chain) under discussion was sequenced for a study of control samples from healthy donors and cancer patients. Germline-derived CDR1 and CDR2 are SGHAT and FQNNGV. The CDR3 is 14 amino acids. Deletions cut 0 bases from V and 6 bases from J, with 12 bases between. Using immunoSEQ multiplex PCR, the repertoire was profiled, and TCRdb retains in-frame clones only, with some absent. The sample has 150,000 to 200,000 clones, roughly 90% seen once. The chain joins TRBV11-2 to TRBJ2-7; a weak D match, TRBD2 (6 bases). The TCR comes from a woman in her 50s in good health. The specimen sequenced was blood. CDR3 bases: TGTGCCAGCAGCTTAGATCGCGGGGTCGGCGAGCAGTACTTC. It translates to CASSLDRGVGEQYF.